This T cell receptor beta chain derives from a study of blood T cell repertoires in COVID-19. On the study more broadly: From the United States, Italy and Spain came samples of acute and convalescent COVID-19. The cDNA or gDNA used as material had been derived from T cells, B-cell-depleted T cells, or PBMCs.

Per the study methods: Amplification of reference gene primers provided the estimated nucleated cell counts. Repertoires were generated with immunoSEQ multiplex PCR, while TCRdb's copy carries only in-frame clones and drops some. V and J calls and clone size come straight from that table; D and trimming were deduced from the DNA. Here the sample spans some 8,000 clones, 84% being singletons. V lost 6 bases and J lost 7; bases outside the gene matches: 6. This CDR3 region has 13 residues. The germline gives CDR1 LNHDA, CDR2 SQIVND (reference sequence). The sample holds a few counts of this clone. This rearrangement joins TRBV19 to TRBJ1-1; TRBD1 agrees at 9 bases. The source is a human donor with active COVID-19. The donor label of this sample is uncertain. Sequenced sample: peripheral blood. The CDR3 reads CASRPGQGYEAFF. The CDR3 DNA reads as TGTGCCAGTAGGCCGGGACAGGGATATGAAGCTTTCTTT.